This is a list of T cell receptor beta chains from one sample in a study of blood T cell repertoires in COVID-19. The data were produced by immunoSEQ multiplex PCR, yet TCRdb's version contains in-frame clones alone and is incomplete. The sample includes approximately 120,000 clones, 84% of them seen just once. Sequencing was done on a sample of peripheral blood. The receptors derive from a woman between 45 and 65 years old with acute or convalescent COVID-19. The conserved cysteine and the conserved F or W are not part of the CDR3 here.

15	TRBV4-1	TRBJ2-2	ASSQDGPGEETGELF
12	TRBV2	TRBJ2-1	ASSELSPYNEQF
13	TRBV5-1	TRBJ1-1	ASSLTGLSGTEAF
12	TRBV19	TRBJ2-2	ASSGDSYTGELF
14	TRBV2	TRBJ2-4	ASSESFRLAKNIQY
11	TRBV5-1	TRBJ1-6	ASSEGAGSPLH
12	TRBV30	TRBJ1-5	ALSRQGASQPQH
13	TRBV19	TRBJ1-6	ASSRGQGGGSPLH
11	TRBV19	TRBJ1-5	ASREQFNQPQH
13	TRBV10-3	TRBJ1-5	AISEGGSSNQPQH
13	TRBV3-1/TRBV3-2	TRBJ1-2	ASSQAGTASYGYT
12	TRBV5-6	TRBJ1-4	ASSLSQGALILF
11	TRBV18	TRBJ1-1	ASSPGQGAEAF
9	TRBV20-1	TRBJ2-4	SAQVGDIQY
11	TRBV2	TRBJ2-1	ASRGLIHGEQF
12	TRBV5-8	TRBJ1-2	ASSLYGDGYGYT
12	TRBV19	TRBJ2-4	ASLSSLTRSIQY
14	TRBV28	TRBJ2-7	ASSSRNRDRGYEQY
13	TRBV6-5	TRBJ1-2	ASEDRGLGDYGYT
15	TRBV5-1	TRBJ2-6	ASSFDSTLLGANVLT
11	TRBV12-3/TRBV12-4	TRBJ1-5	ASTRQSNQPQH
13	TRBV5-1	TRBJ2-3	ASSRGPGGTDTQY
16	TRBV6-4	TRBJ1-2	ASRTLSGGAMGDYGYT
12	TRBV6-5	TRBJ2-7	ASARIQGANEQY
12	TRBV5-1	TRBJ2-5	ARSNGGAGETQY
12	TRBV9	TRBJ2-7	ASSFTSGGNEQY
13	TRBV3-1/TRBV3-2	TRBJ1-6	ASSPRTGPNSPLH
14	TRBV3-1/TRBV3-2	TRBJ2-7	ASSPRAAGEGAEQY
15	TRBV5-1	TRBJ2-3	ASSLGLGEFGTDTQY
14	TRBV3-1/TRBV3-2	TRBJ1-6	ASNQGSGTGISPLH
13	TRBV3-1/TRBV3-2	TRBJ2-6	ASSPPFSGANVLT
11	TRBV24-1	TRBJ1-3	ATRGTGENTIY
14	TRBV4-2	TRBJ2-1	ASSQDPGEPYNEQF
13	TRBV5-1	TRBJ1-2	ASSPGQGRPYGYT
11	TRBV6-6	TRBJ2-7	ASSRQGSYEQY
13	TRBV18	TRBJ2-2	ASSSFDRSTGELF
15	TRBV19	TRBJ2-3	ASSILSSGASTDTQY
11	TRBV9	TRBJ2-5	ASSLRGQETQY
12	TRBV6-4	TRBJ1-2	ASSAETGTGGYT
10	TRBV30	TRBJ2-3	AWRYVTDTQY
16	TRBV5-6	TRBJ1-2	ASSLADSTRKWVYGYT
12	TRBV2	TRBJ2-3	ASSGGGGTDTQY
12	TRBV18	TRBJ1-2	ASSHGQGPRGYT
13	TRBV6-4	TRBJ1-4	ASSDGEQGNDSQF
16	TRBV19	TRBJ1-6	ASSIYGWTGGENSPLH
14	TRBV7-2	TRBJ1-2	ASSSQGARGNYGYT
12	TRBV5-1	TRBJ2-7	ASSLAGDSYEQY
10	TRBV6-6	TRBJ1-2	ASQGSREGYT